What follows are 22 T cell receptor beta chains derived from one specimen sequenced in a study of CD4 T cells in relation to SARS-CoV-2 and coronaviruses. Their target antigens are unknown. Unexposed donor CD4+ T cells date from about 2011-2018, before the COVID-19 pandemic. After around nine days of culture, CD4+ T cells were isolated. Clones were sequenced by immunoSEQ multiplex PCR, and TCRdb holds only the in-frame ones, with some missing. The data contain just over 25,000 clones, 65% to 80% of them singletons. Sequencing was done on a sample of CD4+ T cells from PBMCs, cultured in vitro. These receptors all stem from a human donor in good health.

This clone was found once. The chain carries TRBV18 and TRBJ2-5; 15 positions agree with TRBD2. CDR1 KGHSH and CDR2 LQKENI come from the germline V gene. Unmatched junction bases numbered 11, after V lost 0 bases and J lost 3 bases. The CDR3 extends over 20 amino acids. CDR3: CASSPPPGLAGGPFEETQYF. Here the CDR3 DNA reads TGTGCCAGCTCACCACCGCCCGGACTAGCGGGGGGGCCTTTTGAAGAGACCCAGTACTTC.

CDR3 in amino acids: CASSYSHPGTGYNEQFF. As DNA, the CDR3 is TGTGCCAGCAGTTACTCCCACCCCGGGACTGGGTACAATGAGCAGTTCTTC. The chain recombines TRBV6-2 or TRBV6-3 with TRBJ2-1, with D possibly matching TRBD2 (6 bases). CDR3 length: 17 residues. The ends were cut back, 0 bases at V and 4 bases at J, with 16 bases in the middle. In germline, CDR1 is MNHEY, CDR2 SVGEGT.

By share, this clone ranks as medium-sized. Here the CDR3 reads CASSPGPSNTEAFF. As DNA, the CDR3 is TGTGCCAGCAGCCCAGGTCCATCGAACACTGAAGCTTTCTTT. The chain employs TRBV7-3 and TRBJ1-1; D unresolved. CDR3 length equals 14 residues. V gave up 5 bases and J gave up 1 base, with 11 bases separating them. The V gene's germline CDR1 is SGHTA and CDR2 FQGTGA.

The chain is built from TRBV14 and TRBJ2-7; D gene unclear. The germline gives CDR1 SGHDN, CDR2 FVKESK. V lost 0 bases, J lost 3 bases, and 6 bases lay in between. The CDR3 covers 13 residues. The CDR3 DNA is TGTGCCAGCAGCCAAGACAGAAACTACGAGCAGTACTTC. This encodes CASSQDRNYEQYF.

The CDR3 DNA is TGTGCCAGCAGCTTGTTAGCGGAAAACACTGAAGCTTTCTTT. It codes for CASSLLAENTEAFF. J is TRBJ1-1 and V is TRBV5-5; D call uncertain. The CDR3 sequence is 14 residues long. In germline, CDR1 is SGHKS, CDR2 YYEKEE (reference sequence). Trimming left V 1 base short and J 2 bases short, with 9 bases between.

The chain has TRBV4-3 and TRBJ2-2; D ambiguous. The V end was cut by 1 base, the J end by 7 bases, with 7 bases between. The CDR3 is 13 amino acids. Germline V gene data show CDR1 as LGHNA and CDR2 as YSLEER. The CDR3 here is CASSQARNGELFF. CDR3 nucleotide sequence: TGCGCCAGCAGCCAAGCGAGGAACGGGGAGCTGTTTTTT.

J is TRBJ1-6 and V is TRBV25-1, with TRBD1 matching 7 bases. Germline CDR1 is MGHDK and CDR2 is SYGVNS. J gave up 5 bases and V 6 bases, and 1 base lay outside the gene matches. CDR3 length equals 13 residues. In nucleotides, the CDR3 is TGTGCCAGCAGAGACAGGGATAATTCACCCCTCCACTTT. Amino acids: CASRDRDNSPLHF.

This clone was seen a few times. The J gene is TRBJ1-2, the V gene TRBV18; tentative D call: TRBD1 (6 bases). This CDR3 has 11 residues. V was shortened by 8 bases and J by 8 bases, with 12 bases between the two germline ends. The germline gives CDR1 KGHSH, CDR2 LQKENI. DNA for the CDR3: TGTGCCAGCGAGACAGGTGAAGGCTACACCTTC. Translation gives CASETGEGYTF.

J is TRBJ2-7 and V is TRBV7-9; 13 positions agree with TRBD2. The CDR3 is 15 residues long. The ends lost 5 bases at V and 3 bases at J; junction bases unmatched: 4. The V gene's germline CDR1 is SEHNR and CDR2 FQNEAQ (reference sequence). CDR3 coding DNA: TGTGCCAGCAGCATCAGACTAGCGGGGGGCTACGAGCAGTACTTC. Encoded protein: CASSIRLAGGYEQYF.

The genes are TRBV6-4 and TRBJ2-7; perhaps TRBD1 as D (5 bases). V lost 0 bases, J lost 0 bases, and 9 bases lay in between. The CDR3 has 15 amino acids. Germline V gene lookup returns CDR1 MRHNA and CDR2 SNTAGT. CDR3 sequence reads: CASSDSPGYSYEQYF. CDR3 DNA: TGTGCCAGCAGTGACTCCCCAGGGTACTCCTACGAGCAGTACTTC.

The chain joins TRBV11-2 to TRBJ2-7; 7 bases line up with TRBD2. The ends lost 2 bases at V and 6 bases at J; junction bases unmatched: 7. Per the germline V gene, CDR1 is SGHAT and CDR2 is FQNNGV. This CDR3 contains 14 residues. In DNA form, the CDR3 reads TGTGCCAGCAGCTTAAACGGGGGGATGGCCGAGCAGTACTTC. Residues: CASSLNGGMAEQYF.

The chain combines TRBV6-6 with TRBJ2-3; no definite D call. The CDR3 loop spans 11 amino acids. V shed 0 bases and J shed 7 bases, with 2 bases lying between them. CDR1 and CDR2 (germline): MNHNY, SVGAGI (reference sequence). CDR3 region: CASSYSHTQYF. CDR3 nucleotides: TGTGCCAGCAGTTACTCTCATACGCAGTATTTT.

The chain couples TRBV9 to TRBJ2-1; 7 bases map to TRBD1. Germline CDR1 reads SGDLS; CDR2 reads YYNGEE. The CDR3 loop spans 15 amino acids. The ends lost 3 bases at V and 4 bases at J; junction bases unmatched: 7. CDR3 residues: CASSARDSQYNEQFF. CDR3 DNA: TGTGCCAGCAGCGCCCGGGACAGCCAATACAATGAGCAGTTCTTC.

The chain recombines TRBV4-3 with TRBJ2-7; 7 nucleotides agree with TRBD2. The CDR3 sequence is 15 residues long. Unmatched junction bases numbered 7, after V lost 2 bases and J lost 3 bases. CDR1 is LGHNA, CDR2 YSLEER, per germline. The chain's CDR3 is CASSQRWGGSYEQYF. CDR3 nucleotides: TGCGCCAGCAGCCAAAGGTGGGGGGGAAGCTACGAGCAGTACTTC.

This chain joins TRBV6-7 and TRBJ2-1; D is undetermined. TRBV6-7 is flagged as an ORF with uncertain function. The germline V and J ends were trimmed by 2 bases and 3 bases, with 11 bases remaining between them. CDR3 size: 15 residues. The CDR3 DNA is TGTGCCAGCAGTTACGGGTCGAGAGACTACAATGAGCAGTTCTTC. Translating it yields CASSYGSRDYNEQFF.

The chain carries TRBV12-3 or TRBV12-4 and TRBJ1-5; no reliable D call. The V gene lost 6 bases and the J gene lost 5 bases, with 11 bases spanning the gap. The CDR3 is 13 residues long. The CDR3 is CASRSGSHQPQHF. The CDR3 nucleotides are TGTGCCAGCAGGTCCGGTTCCCATCAGCCCCAGCATTTT.

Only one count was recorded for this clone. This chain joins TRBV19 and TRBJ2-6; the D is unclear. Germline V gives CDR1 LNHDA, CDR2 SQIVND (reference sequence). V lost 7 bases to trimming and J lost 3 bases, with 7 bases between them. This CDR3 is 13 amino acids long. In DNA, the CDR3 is TGTGCCAGTAAGGGTTATGGGGCCAACGTCCTGACTTTC. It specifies CASKGYGANVLTF.

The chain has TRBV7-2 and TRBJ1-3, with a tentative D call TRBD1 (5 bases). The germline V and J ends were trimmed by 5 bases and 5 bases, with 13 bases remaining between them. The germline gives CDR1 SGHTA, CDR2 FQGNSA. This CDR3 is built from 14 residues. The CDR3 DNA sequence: TGTGCCAGCAGCCCAGGTCCAGGGAGAAACACCATATATTTT. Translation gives CASSPGPGRNTIYF.

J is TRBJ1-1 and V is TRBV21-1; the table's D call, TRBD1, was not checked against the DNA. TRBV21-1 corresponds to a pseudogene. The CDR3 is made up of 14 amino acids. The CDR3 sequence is CASSKQGGDTEAFF. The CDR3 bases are TGTGCCAGCAGCAAACAGGGTGGCGACACTGAAGCTTTCTTT.

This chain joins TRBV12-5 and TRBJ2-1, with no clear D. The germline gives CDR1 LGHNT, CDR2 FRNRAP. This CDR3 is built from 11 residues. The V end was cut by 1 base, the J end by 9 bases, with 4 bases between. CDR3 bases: TGTGCTAGTGGTTTGGGGAGTGAGCAGTTCTTC. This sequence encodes CASGLGSEQFF.

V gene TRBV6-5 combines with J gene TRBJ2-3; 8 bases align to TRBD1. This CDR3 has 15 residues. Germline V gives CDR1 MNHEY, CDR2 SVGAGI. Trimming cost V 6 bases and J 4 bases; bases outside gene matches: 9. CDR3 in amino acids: CASRSSRGRADTQYF. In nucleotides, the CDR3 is TGTGCCAGCAGATCTAGCAGGGGGCGTGCAGATACGCAGTATTTT.

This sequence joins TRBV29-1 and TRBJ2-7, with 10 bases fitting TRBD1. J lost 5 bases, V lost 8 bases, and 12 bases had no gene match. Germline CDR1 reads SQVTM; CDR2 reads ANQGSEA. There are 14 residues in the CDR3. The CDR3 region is CSTRQGALSDEQYF. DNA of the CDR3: TGCAGCACCAGACAGGGGGCTTTATCGGACGAGCAGTACTTC.